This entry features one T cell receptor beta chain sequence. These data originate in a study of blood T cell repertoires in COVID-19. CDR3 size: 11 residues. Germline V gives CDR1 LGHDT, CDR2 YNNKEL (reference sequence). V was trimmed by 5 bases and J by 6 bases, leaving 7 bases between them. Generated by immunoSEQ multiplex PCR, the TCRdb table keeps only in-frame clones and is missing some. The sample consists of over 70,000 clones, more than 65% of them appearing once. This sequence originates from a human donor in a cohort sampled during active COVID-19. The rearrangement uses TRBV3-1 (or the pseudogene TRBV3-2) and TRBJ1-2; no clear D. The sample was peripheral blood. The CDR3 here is CASSSVHGYTF. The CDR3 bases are TGTGCCAGCAGCTCGGTACATGGCTACACCTTC.